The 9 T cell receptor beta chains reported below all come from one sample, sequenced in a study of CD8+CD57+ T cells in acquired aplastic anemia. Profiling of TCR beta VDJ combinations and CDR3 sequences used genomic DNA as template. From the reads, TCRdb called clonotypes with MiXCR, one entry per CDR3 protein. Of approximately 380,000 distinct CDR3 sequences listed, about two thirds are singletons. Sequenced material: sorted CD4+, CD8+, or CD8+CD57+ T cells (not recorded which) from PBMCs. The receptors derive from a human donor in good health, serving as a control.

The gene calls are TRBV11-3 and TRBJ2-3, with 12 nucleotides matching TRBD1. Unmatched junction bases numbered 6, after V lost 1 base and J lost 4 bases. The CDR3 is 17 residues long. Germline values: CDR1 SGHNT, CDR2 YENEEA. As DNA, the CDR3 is TGTGCCAGCAGCTTAGCTGGGACAGGGGGCTCGTCAGATACGCAGTATTTT. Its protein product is CASSLAGTGGSSDTQYF.

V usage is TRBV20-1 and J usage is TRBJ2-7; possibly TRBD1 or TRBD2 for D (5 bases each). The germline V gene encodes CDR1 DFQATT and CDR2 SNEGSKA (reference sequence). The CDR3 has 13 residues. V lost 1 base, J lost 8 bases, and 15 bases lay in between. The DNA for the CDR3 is TGCAGTGCTAGAGCTCGCAGGTTGGGACAGCAGTACTTC. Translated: CSARARRLGQQYF.

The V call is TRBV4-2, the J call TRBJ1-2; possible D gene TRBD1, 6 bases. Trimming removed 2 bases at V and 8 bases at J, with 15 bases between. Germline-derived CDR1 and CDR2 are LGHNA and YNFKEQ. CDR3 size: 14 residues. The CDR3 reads CASSQYVGRGGYTF. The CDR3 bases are TGTGCCAGCAGCCAATACGTAGGCAGGGGAGGCTACACCTTC.

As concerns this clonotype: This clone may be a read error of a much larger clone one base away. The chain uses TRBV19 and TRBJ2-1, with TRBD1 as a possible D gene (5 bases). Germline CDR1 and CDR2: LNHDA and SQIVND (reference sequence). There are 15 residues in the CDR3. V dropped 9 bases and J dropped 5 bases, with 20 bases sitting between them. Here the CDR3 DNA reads TGTGCCAGCACTCAGGGTATTGGTATGCACAATGAGCAGTTCTTC. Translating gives CASTQGIGMHNEQFF.

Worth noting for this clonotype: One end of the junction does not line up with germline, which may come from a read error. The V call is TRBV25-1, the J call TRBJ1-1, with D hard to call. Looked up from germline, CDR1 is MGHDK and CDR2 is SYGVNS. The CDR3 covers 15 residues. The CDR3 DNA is TGTTCCAGCAGCTGTACAGCGGGTCTGAACACTGAAGCTTTCTTT. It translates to CSSSCTAGLNTEAFF.

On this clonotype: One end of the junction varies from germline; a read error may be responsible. DNA for the CDR3: TGTGCCAGCAGCCTAGATTCTCGGGGATCTGGCTACACCTTC. It is translated as CASSLDSRGSGYTF. This chain connects TRBV5-1 to TRBJ1-2; D is unresolved. CDR3 length equals 14 residues. Germline CDR1 SGHRS, CDR2 YFSETQ. The full variable domain, with the rest looked up from reference TRBV5-1 and TRBJ1-2, is KAGVTQTPRYLIKTRGQQVTLSCSPISGHRSVSWYQQTPGQGLQFLFEYFSETQRNKGNFPGRFSGRQFSNSRSEMNVSTLELGDSALYLCASSLDSRGSGYTFGSGTRLTVV.

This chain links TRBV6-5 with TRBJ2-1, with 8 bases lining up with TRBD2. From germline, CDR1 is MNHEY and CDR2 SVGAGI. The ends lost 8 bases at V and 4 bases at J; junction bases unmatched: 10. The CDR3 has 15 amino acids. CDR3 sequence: CASGVGLAEYNEQFF. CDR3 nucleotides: TGTGCCAGCGGGGTAGGACTAGCTGAATACAATGAGCAGTTCTTC.

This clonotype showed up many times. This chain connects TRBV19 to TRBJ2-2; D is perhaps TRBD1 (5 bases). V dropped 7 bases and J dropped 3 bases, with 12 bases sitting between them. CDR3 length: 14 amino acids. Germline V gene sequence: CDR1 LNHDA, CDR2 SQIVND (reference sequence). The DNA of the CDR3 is TGTGCCAGTATGAAGGGCAGGGACACCGGGGAGCTGTTTTTT. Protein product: CASMKGRDTGELFF. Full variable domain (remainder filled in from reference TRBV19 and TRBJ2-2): DGGITQSPKYLFRKEGQNVTLSCEQNLNHDAMYWYRQDPGQGLRLIYYSQIVNDFQKGDIAEGYSVSREKKESFPLTVTSAQKNPTAFYLCASMKGRDTGELFFGEGSRLTVL.

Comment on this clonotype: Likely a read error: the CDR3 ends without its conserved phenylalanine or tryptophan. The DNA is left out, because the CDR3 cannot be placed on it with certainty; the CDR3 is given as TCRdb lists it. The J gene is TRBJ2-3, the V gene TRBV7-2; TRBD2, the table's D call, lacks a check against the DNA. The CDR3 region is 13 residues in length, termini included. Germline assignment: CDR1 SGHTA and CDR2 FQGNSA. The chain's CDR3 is CASGSGLLAATDI.